This entry concerns a single TCR beta chain. Its target is not known. PCR primers comprised 60 Vbeta and 13 Jbeta primers. Clones were sequenced by immunoSEQ multiplex PCR, and TCRdb holds only the in-frame ones, with some missing. In the table there are about 200,000 clones, roughly 80% of which are singletons. Donors were nominally healthy when sampled, though unrecorded immune exposures were likely. The data originate from a study of cytomegalovirus exposure and HLA in healthy donors. Whole-study results and caveats: Presence/absence analyses assumed roughly uniform sequencing depth across donors, which may not hold. TCR beta chains numbering some 160 were designated cytomegalovirus-associated. Specificity for CMV antigens was confirmed in vitro for a few of the CMV-associated chains.

The germline gives CDR1 SNHLY, CDR2 FYNNEI. Between the trimmed V and J ends, which lost 6 bases and 2 bases, there was a span of 8 bases. The CDR3 covers 12 residues. The TCR sequence derives from a woman aged 30 to 39 in good health and CMV-seropositive. The specimen sequenced was PBMCs. The V call is TRBV2, the J call TRBJ2-7; unclear D gene. In nucleotides, the CDR3 is TGTGCCAGCAGATTTGAGACCTACGAGCAGTACTTC. Encoded protein: CASRFETYEQYF. Full variable domain (outside the CDR3, taken from reference TRBV2 and TRBJ2-7): EPEVTQTPSHQVTQMGQEVILRCVPISNHLYFYWYRQILGQKVEFLVSFYNNEISEKSEIFDDQFSVERPDGSNFTLKIRSTKLEDSAMYFCASRFETYEQYFGPGTRLTVT.